The TCR beta chain under discussion was sequenced for a study of cytomegalovirus exposure and HLA in healthy donors (dated by TCRdb to 2016 to 2017). The study in broad terms: An earlier analysis of some 600 of the donors reported approximately 280 Gb of sequence data and 100 million to 120 million unique TCR beta sequences obtained from approximately 180 million T cells. In addition to the first cohort of hundreds of subjects, a separate validation cohort of around 110 different subjects was used. Among some 410 genotyped donors of the cohort, an average of roughly 230,000 unique TCR beta nucleotide sequences was sequenced per donor, of which about 18% were non-productive. High-throughput TCR immunosequencing, statistical association of individual TCRs with disease status, and machine learning were combined to predict cytomegalovirus infection status. The number of donors typed differed by locus, with roughly 620-630 for A, B, C, DRB1 and DQB1, over 500 for DQA1, some 570 for DPA1, and around 460 for DPB1. The later analysis used no new phenotypic data to find candidate immune exposures, relying instead on TCR beta sequences and their occurrence across donors. An earlier analysis of 587 of the donors used high-throughput TCR beta sequencing to judge whether each TCR beta V gene segment behaved as functional or pseudogenic. Both class I and class II loci were covered by HLA typing, at four-digit resolution. Several DR-DQ haplotypes were treated as single units for association and clustering because of strong linkage in the cohort. Donor age, sex, ethnicity and CMV serostatus were compiled together with the repertoire data. Every repertoire in the discovery cohort had been generated on one and the same sequencing platform. An early release that covered about 600 HLA-typed donors contained approximately 300 gigabases of sequencing data and 70 million to 100 million unique TCR sequences. To study patterns of TCR occurrence, a later analysis re-analyzed previously published TCR beta repertoires from 700 or so donors and added high-resolution HLA genotyping. A later genetic analysis took genome-wide SNP genotypes for about 55% of the 666 donors and used that subset as a discovery cohort. Of the roughly 400 genotyped donors, 81% were placed in the genetic ancestry cluster associated with self-reported Caucasian donors. The T cell repertoires of 550 to 850 subjects were profiled by immunosequencing and related to cytomegalovirus serostatus. The study aimed to test whether cataloging public T cell receptors could reveal signatures of past pathogen exposure. Paper-wide results and their limitations: Broadly in line with IMGT annotations, most TCR beta V segments showed up in productive rearrangements about 87% or about 30% of the time in an earlier analysis of several hundred of the donors. A further reported finding was that TCR beta sequences accurately predicted the HLA-A and HLA-B alleles for most subjects in the first cohort. Across donors, most TCR sequences were observed very rarely, whereas some public TCRs were present in many individuals. A later analysis found that TCR association rates varied across HLA loci, with DRB1 alleles showing the most associated TCRs and HLA-C alleles the fewest. A total of 164 TCR beta chains were listed by the study as associated with cytomegalovirus. A cluster of highly shared sequence variants was judged likely to represent a technical artifact of the sequencing pipeline. Cytomegalovirus status was reported to be diagnosed by the classifier with high specificity and sensitivity in both the original and validation cohorts. According to a later analysis, most CMV-associated TCR beta chains appeared to be HLA-restricted, and the HLA associations seemed to be driven largely by CMV exposure. Because the 87-base-pair reads could not distinguish some IMGT-functional V segments, including TRBV6-2 and TRBV6-3, those segments were excluded. Three of the identified cytomegalovirus-associated TCR beta chains were confirmed in vitro to be specific for cytomegalovirus antigens. Compared with equally common non-associated chains, HLA-associated TCR beta chains in a later analysis were more clonally expanded and had lower generation probabilities. In a later genetic analysis, a missense DCLRE1C variant was associated with V-gene and J-gene trimming of TCR beta chains, and the association was replicated in an independent cohort. A later analysis associated approximately 17,000 TCR beta sequences with specific HLA alleles at a false discovery rate of 0.05. For the cohort, immune exposure information was limited to CMV serostatus. Because HLA typing was missing for some donors at each locus, association tests included only the typed subset. The earlier analysis of approximately 540 of the donors excluded 15 to 20 rarely observed V segments, including chromosome 9 orphons, because counts were too low. Linkage disequilibrium might explain the correlated functional status among segregating V segments, but an unknown experimental factor could not be excluded. Roughly uniform sequencing depth across donors was assumed in presence/absence analyses, although this assumption may not hold. The authors suggested that the approach could potentially be extended to other disease states and immunological phenotypes. This cohort had only TCR beta chains sequenced, and the lack of alpha or paired-chain data limited which features could be detected. When HLA alleles, especially DR and DQ, strongly co-occurred, TCR associations were difficult to assign to individual alleles. A later genetic analysis reported fewer N-insertions in productive TCRs among donors in an Asian-associated ancestry cluster than the roughly 690-donor mean. According to a later analysis, parvovirus B19, influenza, CMV and Epstein-Barr virus appeared linked to several top co-occurrence clusters.

The cohort consisted of 600 to 750 healthy bone marrow donors. At the time of sampling, every cohort member was nominally healthy, though immune exposures that went unrecorded were likely present. The donor tested CMV seronegative and was one of the 352 seronegative cohort members. A peripheral blood sample was collected from each donor, and TCR beta sequencing was performed on peripheral blood mononuclear cells. Genomic DNA extraction from the blood cell samples was performed with the Qiagen DNeasy Blood Extraction Kit. Library prep was done by the immunoSEQ multiplex PCR assay. The multiplex PCR relied on a mix of 60 forward primers for TCR Vbeta segments and 13 reverse primers for TCR Jbeta segments. The CDR3 region of rearranged TCR beta genes was amplified from genomic DNA by a multiplex PCR assay. Amplified TCR beta libraries were sequenced as 87-base-pair reads on the Illumina HiSeq System. In the source study's methods: Across the 666 repertoires, a later analysis counted 80 million or so unique TCR beta chains, roughly 11 million of which were shared by at least two donors. Raw reads were error-corrected and collapsed into unique sequences with a nearest-neighbor algorithm that merged closely related sequences to remove PCR and sequencing errors. CDR3 sequences were aligned to IMGT reference sequences to assign V, D and J gene segments. For a sequence to be retained, a match of at least six nucleotides was required to both a V gene segment and a J gene segment. Rearrangements were called productive when the CDR3 lacked stop codons and stayed in frame with V and J; all others were non-productive. CDR3 was defined according to IMGT convention as the region running from the second conserved V-encoded cysteine to the conserved J-encoded phenylalanine. In an earlier analysis of roughly 580 of the donors, sequences lacking an unambiguous match to a single V gene segment were excluded. An earlier analysis of approximately 590 of the donors called V segments functional above 56.7% productive rearrangements and segregating when the between-donor standard deviation exceeded 5%. A statistical classification framework was built to diagnose cytomegalovirus status from the catalog of TCR beta chain sequences. In a later analysis, TCR nucleotide sequences were compared against IMGT/GENE-DB human TR gene sequences so that V and J genes could be assigned. Using the TCRdist pipeline, a later analysis assigned CDR3 sequences along with most-parsimonious VDJ recombination scenarios. A later analysis defined each TCR beta chain by its CDR3 amino acid sequence plus V-gene family, and excluded reads lacking a unique V-gene family. To address suspected cross-contamination and a sequencing artifact, a later analysis removed under 600 highly shared, low-generation-probability nucleotide sequences. For each public chain, a later analysis derived a clonal expansion index from normalized ranks of inferred template counts within each repertoire. In a later analysis, generation probabilities were computed using a VDJ recombination model fitted to out-of-frame rearrangements, and the results were checked against IGoR. A later analysis scored TCR-TCR, TCR-HLA and TCR-CMV co-occurrence with hypergeometric tests, applying a repertoire-size bias correction to TCR pairs. In a later analysis, false discovery rates were estimated by permuting HLA or CMV assignments 20 times. In a later analysis, co-occurring TCRs were grouped with DBSCAN, and TCRdist sequence similarity was added when clustering was performed within HLA-allele-positive subsets. For co-occurrence clustering, repertoires with fewer than 30,000 or more than 120,000 public chains were excluded, along with a handful of repertoires with anomalous nucleotide sharing. The table was pulled from immuneACCESS by TCRdb, which kept in-frame rearrangements only. Such tables lose some clones; where checked, under half of the loss comes from unresolved V genes, and the rest has no known cause. V and J calls and clone size follow that table, whereas D and trimming were derived from the DNA. The sample data list approximately 130,000 clones, and 82% of these were observed just once. The top ten constitute 1.5% of the sample.

The CDR3 runs 14 residues from the cysteine to the phenylalanine. Left in the record is the CDR3 DNA by itself, 42 bases read in frame from the first base. The trim is 5 bases for V and 1 base for J, with a gap of 11 bases between the germline ends. CDR1 and CDR2 were assigned from the germline V gene as MNHEY and SVGAGI. As regards this clone: This clone's antigen is unknown. Base qualities are not recorded, but no much larger clone differs from it by a single base.

The sequenced material came from PBMCs. The receptor's source is a woman aged 18-29 years in good health and CMV-seronegative. The chain was built from TRBV6-5 and TRBJ1-2; 5 matching bases give a weak D call of TRBD1. The CDR3 here reads CASSGQVLNYGYTF. The DNA is TGTGCCAGCAGTGGACAAGTTCTTAACTATGGCTACACCTTC.